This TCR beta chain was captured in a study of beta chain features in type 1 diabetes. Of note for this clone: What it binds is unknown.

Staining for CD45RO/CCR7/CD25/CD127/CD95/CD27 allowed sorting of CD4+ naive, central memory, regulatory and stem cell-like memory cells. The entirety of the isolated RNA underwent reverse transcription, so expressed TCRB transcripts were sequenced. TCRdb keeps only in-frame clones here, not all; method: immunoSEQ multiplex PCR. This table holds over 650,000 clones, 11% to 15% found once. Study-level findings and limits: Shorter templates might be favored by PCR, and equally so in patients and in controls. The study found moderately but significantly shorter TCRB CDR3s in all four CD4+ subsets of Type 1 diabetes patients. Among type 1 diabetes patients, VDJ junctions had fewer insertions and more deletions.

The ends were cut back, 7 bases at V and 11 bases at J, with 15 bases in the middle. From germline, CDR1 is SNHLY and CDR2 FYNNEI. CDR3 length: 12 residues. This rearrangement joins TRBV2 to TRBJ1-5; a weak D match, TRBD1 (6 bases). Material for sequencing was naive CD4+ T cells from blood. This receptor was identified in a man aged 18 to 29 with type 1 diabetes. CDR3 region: CASNPEGGAQHF. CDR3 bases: TGTGCCAGCAATCCTGAGGGGGGGGCCCAGCATTTT.